The 28 T cell receptor beta chains listed next were all sequenced from one sample in a study of shared clonotypes between healthy human individuals. Produced via immunoSEQ multiplex PCR; TCRdb's table is partial and in-frame only. The table has 2 million to 2.5 million clones, around 95% seen once. Specimen: naive CD4+ T cells sorted from blood. Subset defined: CD45RA+ positively selected. These receptor sequences come from a man between 18 and 35 years old in good health.

The V gene is TRBV5-1, the J gene TRBJ2-3, with D perhaps matching TRBD2 (6 bases). Deletions cut 2 bases from V and 4 bases from J, with 14 bases between. Germline V gene data show CDR1 as SGHRS and CDR2 as YFSETQ. This CDR3 is 15 amino acids long. In DNA, the CDR3 is TGCGCCAGCAGCTTTGACGGGAGTAAGGCAGATACGCAGTATTTT. It is translated as CASSFDGSKADTQYF.

The J gene is TRBJ1-5, the V gene TRBV6-4; D gene ambiguous. CDR3 length equals 14 residues. V dropped 1 base and J dropped 4 bases, with 8 bases sitting between them. Germline loops: CDR1 MRHNA, CDR2 SNTAGT. The CDR3 sequence: CASSDWAGNQPQHF. The CDR3 bases are TGTGCCAGCAGTGACTGGGCGGGAAATCAGCCCCAGCATTTT.

The V gene is TRBV28, the J gene TRBJ1-6, with D unclear. Germline lookup yields CDR1 MDHEN and CDR2 SYDVKM. The CDR3 has 18 residues. Between the trimmed V and J ends, which lost 5 bases and 0 bases, there was a span of 17 bases. The CDR3 here is CASSTQRHKSSYNSPLHF. The CDR3 DNA reads as TGTGCCAGCAGTACCCAACGACACAAAAGCTCCTATAATTCACCCCTCCACTTT.

The J gene is TRBJ1-2, the V gene TRBV6-5; TRBD1 might be the D (6 bases). V lost 4 bases and J 8 bases, leaving 23 bases between the germline ends. CDR3 size: 16 residues. CDR1 and CDR2 (germline): MNHEY, SVGAGI. CDR3 in amino acids: CASSSHGPGGATGYTF. DNA of the CDR3: TGTGCCAGCAGTTCCCACGGGCCCGGGGGCGCGACCGGCTACACCTTC.

This chain uses TRBV20-1 with TRBJ2-7; D gene uncertain. The CDR3 loop spans 11 amino acids. Deletions cut 3 bases from V and 7 bases from J, with 10 bases between. CDR1 is DFQATT and CDR2 is SNEGSKA in the germline V gene (reference sequence). The CDR3 DNA reads as TGCAGTGCTAGTGGTCTAAGTGAGCAGTACTTC. Encoded protein: CSASGLSEQYF.

This clone was detected once. The chain has TRBV2 and TRBJ2-1; 8 nucleotides match TRBD1. CDR3 length: 15 residues. Unmatched junction bases numbered 3, after V lost 4 bases and J lost 1 base. Germline CDR1 is SNHLY and CDR2 is FYNNEI. As DNA, the CDR3 is TGTGCCAGCAGTGGAGGGACAGGTTCCTACAATGAGCAGTTCTTC. Its translation: CASSGGTGSYNEQFF.

The table lists this clone with a count of one. The chain joins TRBV27 to TRBJ2-2, with a possible D match to TRBD2 (6 bases). The V gene lost 8 bases and the J gene lost 5 bases, with 15 bases spanning the gap. The CDR3 is made up of 14 amino acids. Germline CDR1 and CDR2: MNHEY and SMNVEV (reference sequence). CDR3 nucleotides: TGTGCCAGCGGGACTCAGGTCGGGACCGGGGAGCTGTTTTTT. This gives the protein CASGTQVGTGELFF.

Worth noting for this clone: Other DNA variants within this sample encode the same CDR3. This chain uses TRBV27 with TRBJ1-4; D remains ambiguous. Germline lookup yields CDR1 MNHEY and CDR2 SMNVEV (reference sequence). Trimming took off 3 bases at V and 2 bases at J, with 10 bases between the two ends. CDR3 size: 15 residues. CDR3 sequence: CASSFSGSTNEKLFF. CDR3 in DNA: TGTGCCAGCAGTTTTTCCGGGAGCACTAATGAAAAACTGTTTTTT.

The J gene is TRBJ2-3, the V gene TRBV5-1, with D perhaps being TRBD1 or TRBD2 (5 bases each). The CDR3 length is 16 residues. V dropped 0 bases and J dropped 1 base, with 12 bases sitting between them. Germline CDR1 reads SGHRS; CDR2 reads YFSETQ. Here the CDR3 DNA reads TGCGCCAGCAGCTTGGTGAAGGGGAGCGGCACAGATACGCAGTATTTT. Translated: CASSLVKGSGTDTQYF.

The chain has TRBV19 and TRBJ2-1; D possibly corresponds to TRBD1 (6 bases). V lost 7 bases and J 4 bases, leaving 17 bases between the germline ends. Germline V gene lookup returns CDR1 LNHDA and CDR2 SQIVND (reference sequence). CDR3 length: 15 amino acids. The CDR3 loop is CASKRTETHYNEQFF. The CDR3 DNA is TGTGCCAGTAAGAGGACAGAAACTCATTACAATGAGCAGTTCTTC.

V is TRBV6-1 and J is TRBJ1-1, with 8 positions matching TRBD1. Per the germline V gene, CDR1 is MNHNS and CDR2 is SASEGT. The length of the CDR3 is 15 residues. V was clipped by 2 bases and J by 2 bases; unmatched bases: 4. The CDR3 nucleotides are TGTGCCAGCAGTGAAAGACAGGGGCGAAACACTGAAGCTTTCTTT. It encodes CASSERQGRNTEAFF.

This clone was recorded once. J is TRBJ2-3 and V is TRBV9; D is possibly TRBD2 (5 bases). The CDR3 consists of 16 residues. The germline V gene has CDR1 SGDLS and CDR2 YYNGEE. V lost 4 bases and J 4 bases, leaving 19 bases between the germline ends. CDR3 protein: CASSTIASLGPDTQYF. The CDR3 DNA sequence: TGTGCCAGCAGCACAATAGCGAGTTTAGGGCCAGATACGCAGTATTTT.

The rearrangement joins TRBV6-5 to TRBJ1-1, with D possibly matching TRBD1 (6 bases). Germline values: CDR1 MNHEY, CDR2 SVGAGI. This CDR3 contains 13 residues. V shed 2 bases and J shed 10 bases, with 14 bases lying between them. CDR3 protein: CASSYAQGRGAFF. The DNA for the CDR3 is TGTGCCAGCAGTTACGCACAGGGCCGAGGAGCTTTCTTT.

The rearrangement links TRBV6-5 to TRBJ2-7, with 10 bases lining up with TRBD1. The junction had 2 bases not matched to a gene; V was cut back by 6 bases and J by 3 bases. Germline CDR1 reads MNHEY; CDR2 reads SVGAGI. The CDR3 has 13 residues. CDR3 nucleotides: TGTGCCAGCAGAGACAGGGGGCTCTACGAGCAGTACTTC. It is translated as CASRDRGLYEQYF.

The chain is built from TRBV4-3 and TRBJ2-7, with D possibly TRBD2 on 5 matching bases. V dropped 1 base and J dropped 3 bases, with 10 bases sitting between them. Per the germline V gene, CDR1 is LGHNA and CDR2 is YSLEER. The CDR3 extends over 14 amino acids. The CDR3 loop reads CASSQGPGNYEQYF. The DNA of the CDR3 is TGCGCCAGCAGCCAAGGTCCGGGGAACTACGAGCAGTACTTC.

The CDR3 sequence is CASSLVGTVDGYTF. The CDR3 bases are TGCGCCAGCAGCTTGGTGGGGACAGTAGATGGCTACACCTTC. V usage is TRBV5-1 and J usage is TRBJ1-2; 7 bases align to TRBD1. This CDR3 spans 14 amino acids. Germline-derived CDR1 and CDR2 are SGHRS and YFSETQ. V was pared by 0 bases and J by 6 bases, with 5 bases of the junction left unmatched.

V and J are TRBV7-9 and TRBJ2-2; 8 bases match TRBD2. Germline loops: CDR1 SEHNR, CDR2 FQNEAQ (reference sequence). Trimming took 5 bases from V and 6 from J; bases not matched to a gene: 14. The CDR3 is 17 residues long. DNA of the CDR3: TGTGCCAGCAGCCCCGGGACTAGTTTTTTGGTGGCCGGGGAGCTGTTTTTT. Its protein is CASSPGTSFLVAGELFF.

The rearrangement links TRBV6-1 to TRBJ1-3, with D possibly TRBD1 on 5 matching bases. V lost 3 bases and J 2 bases, leaving 11 bases between the germline ends. The CDR3 runs to 15 residues. Germline V CDR1 and CDR2: MNHNS, SASEGT. CDR3 nucleotides: TGTGCCAGCAGTGAGCTTGAGGGGACTGGAAACACCATATATTTT. Its translation: CASSELEGTGNTIYF.

This rearrangement joins TRBV7-2 to TRBJ2-7; a weak D match, TRBD2 (5 bases). Trimming took 6 bases from V and 9 from J, leaving 18 bases between them. This CDR3 is 13 amino acids long. Germline-derived CDR1 and CDR2 are SGHTA and FQGNSA. The CDR3 loop is CASRPGLSYGQYF. In DNA form, the CDR3 reads TGTGCCAGCAGGCCTGGACTGAGTTATGGGCAGTACTTC.

This sequence joins TRBV18 and TRBJ2-7, with 16 bases aligning to TRBD2. This CDR3 has 16 amino acids. The germline V gene has CDR1 KGHSH and CDR2 LQKENI. The junction had 6 bases not matched to a gene; V was cut back by 3 bases and J by 7 bases. CDR3 in DNA: TGTGCCAGCTCACCGCTAGGGACTAGCGGGGGGGCTGAGCAGTACTTC. Translating gives CASSPLGTSGGAEQYF.

The chain uses TRBV7-2 and TRBJ2-3; D is ambiguous. V was clipped by 5 bases and J by 3 bases, with 9 bases between them. The CDR3 loop spans 13 amino acids. Germline V gene lookup returns CDR1 SGHTA and CDR2 FQGNSA. The CDR3 DNA is TGTGCCAGCAGCCCCCCTGCAACAGATACGCAGTATTTT. Translating it yields CASSPPATDTQYF.

V usage is TRBV30 and J usage is TRBJ1-5, with D perhaps TRBD1 (6 bases). Germline loops: CDR1 GTSNPN, CDR2 SVGIG (reference sequence). This CDR3 has 14 residues. The V end was cut by 0 bases, the J end by 7 bases, with 13 bases between. The CDR3 sequence is CAWSVRQGFQPQHF. CDR3 sequence (DNA): TGTGCCTGGAGTGTTCGGCAGGGGTTCCAGCCCCAGCATTTT.

The rearrangement joins TRBV6-6 to TRBJ2-7, with 9 bases fitting TRBD1. Germline CDR1 reads MNHNY; CDR2 reads SVGAGI (reference sequence). With 6 bases clipped from V and 7 bases from J, the junction kept 7 bases outside the gene matches. The CDR3 spans 13 residues. The CDR3 here is CASRARTGDEQYF. The CDR3 DNA follows: TGTGCCAGCAGGGCACGGACAGGGGATGAGCAGTACTTC.

The rearrangement joins TRBV5-1 to TRBJ2-5; TRBD2 matches at 13 bases. The CDR3 is 16 amino acids. Losses at the gene ends were 4 bases for V and 5 bases for J; bases not matched to a gene: 8. CDR1 and CDR2 from the germline V gene are SGHRS and YFSETQ. DNA of the CDR3: TGCGCCAGCAGCACCGGGACTAGCGGGATCGGGGAGACCCAGTACTTC. Protein product: CASSTGTSGIGETQYF.

The chain recombines TRBV4-1 with TRBJ2-4; D may be TRBD1 (6 bases). Germline CDR1 and CDR2: MGHRA and YSYEKL. This CDR3 spans 18 amino acids. Trimming pared 4 bases from V and 0 bases from J, leaving 19 bases between. CDR3 amino acids: CASSPGTYELLAKNIQYF. CDR3 nucleotide sequence: TGCGCCAGCAGCCCCGGGACATATGAATTACTAGCCAAAAACATTCAGTACTTC.

In DNA form, the CDR3 reads TGTGCCAGCAGTGAATATAGAGCCGGCAGCACAGATACGCAGTATTTT. Translation: CASSEYRAGSTDTQYF. The rearrangement links TRBV25-1 to TRBJ2-3, with D unresolved. The CDR3 spans 16 residues. V was trimmed by 0 bases and J by 0 bases, leaving 10 bases between them. Per the germline V gene, CDR1 is MGHDK and CDR2 is SYGVNS.

V gene TRBV11-2 combines with J gene TRBJ1-4, with 7 bases matching TRBD1. CDR1 and CDR2 (germline): SGHAT, FQNNGV. The CDR3 has 15 amino acids. V shed 5 bases, J shed 4 bases, and the junction held 7 bases outside the gene matches. DNA for the CDR3: TGTGCCAGCAGCAGGACAGGATTTGTTAATGAAAAACTGTTTTTT. Its translation: CASSRTGFVNEKLFF.

V is TRBV6-5 and J is TRBJ2-7, with TRBD2 as a possible D gene (6 bases). Trimming removed 5 bases from V and 3 bases from J, with 11 bases in between. Germline loops: CDR1 MNHEY, CDR2 SVGAGI. The CDR3 has 13 residues. CDR3 residues: CASSKGTYYEQYF. The CDR3 bases are TGTGCCAGCAGTAAAGGGACTTACTACGAGCAGTACTTC.